This entry is about one T cell receptor (beta chain). This sample is drawn from a study of PD-L1 blockade in urothelial cancer. TCRdb's copy holds only in-frame clones and misses some; the assay was immunoSEQ multiplex PCR. The sample lists 70,000 or so clones, roughly nine tenths occurring once. Sample: PBMCs, taken around atezolizumab (anti-PD-L1) treatment. The TCR sequence derives from a man aged 60 to 75 with urothelial cancer.

The CDR3 is CASTGQGLGYGYTF. The DNA for the CDR3 is TGTGCCAGCACAGGACAGGGGCTTGGCTATGGCTACACCTTC. The J gene is TRBJ1-2, the V gene TRBV2, with 9 bases lining up with TRBD1. The J segment lost 4 bases and the V segment lost 7 bases, leaving 7 bases of the junction unmatched. The CDR3 loop spans 14 amino acids. The germline V gene has CDR1 SNHLY and CDR2 FYNNEI.